This passage covers 28 T cell receptor beta chains from one sample sequenced in a study of cytomegalovirus exposure and HLA in healthy donors. The PCR was carried out with 60 Vbeta primers and 13 Jbeta primers. Libraries were prepared by immunoSEQ multiplex PCR; TCRdb keeps only in-frame clonotypes and omits some of them. The sample carries about 150,000 clones, more than 60% recorded once. The sequenced material came from PBMCs. The receptors shown here come from a man aged 30 to 39 in good health and CMV-seropositive.

This clone appeared a few times. The chain joins TRBV7-9 to TRBJ2-7, with 9 bases identical to TRBD1. Trimming took 6 bases from V and 1 from J; bases not matched to a gene: 7. This CDR3 has 15 amino acids. Germline CDR1 reads SEHNR; CDR2 reads FQNEAQ (reference sequence). The CDR3 sequence: CASRVQGALSYEQYF. The CDR3 bases are TGTGCCAGCAGAGTACAGGGGGCTTTATCCTACGAGCAGTACTTC. Full variable domain (remainder filled in from reference TRBV7-9 and TRBJ2-7): DTGVSQNPRHKITKRGQNVTFRCDPISEHNRLYWYRQTLGQGPEFLTYFQNEAQLEKSRLLSDRFSAERPKGSFSTLEIQRTEQGDSAMYLCASRVQGALSYEQYFGPGTRLTVT.

V is TRBV6-1 and J is TRBJ1-5; TRBD1 aligns across 9 bases. Trimming cost V 2 bases and J 4 bases; bases outside gene matches: 6. The V gene's germline CDR1 is MNHNS and CDR2 SASEGT. The CDR3 runs to 16 residues. CDR3 sequence reads: CASSEITGGGNQPQHF. CDR3 bases: TGTGCCAGCAGTGAAATAACAGGGGGCGGAAATCAGCCCCAGCATTTT.

This clone was seen once. The V call is TRBV30, the J call TRBJ1-2; TRBD1 matches 9 bases. The CDR3 loop spans 12 amino acids. V shed 5 bases and J 11 bases; nucleotides not matched to a gene: 9. Germline lookup yields CDR1 GTSNPN and CDR2 SVGIG (reference sequence). CDR3 coding DNA: TGTGCCTGGGATCGGGACAGGGTCTATTACACCTTC. It translates to CAWDRDRVYYTF.

The chain has TRBV6-1 and TRBJ1-2, with D unclear. This CDR3 is 16 amino acids long. V was clipped by 0 bases and J by 5 bases, with 16 bases between them. Germline V lookup: CDR1 MNHNS, CDR2 SASEGT. DNA of the CDR3: TGTGCCAGCAGTGAAGCCCACAGTCTTCCATATTATGGCTACACCTTC. Translated: CASSEAHSLPYYGYTF.

CDR3 loop: CASIREKSYEQYF. DNA for the CDR3: TGTGCCAGCATCCGGGAGAAATCCTACGAGCAGTACTTC. This rearrangement joins TRBV2 to TRBJ2-7; a weak D match, TRBD2 (6 bases). This CDR3 is built from 13 residues. Deletions cut 7 bases from V and 1 base from J, with 11 bases between. Germline CDR1 SNHLY, CDR2 FYNNEI.

As for this clone: Other DNA sequences in the sample encode the same CDR3. The chain employs TRBV27 and TRBJ2-1; no clear D gene. CDR1 and CDR2 from the germline V gene are MNHEY and SMNVEV (reference sequence). The V end lost 3 bases, the J end lost 0 bases, and 9 bases lay between the germline ends. The CDR3 is 15 amino acids. The CDR3 region has the DNA TGTGCCAGCAGTTTTGGTACGAGCTCCTACAATGAGCAGTTCTTC. Protein sequence: CASSFGTSSYNEQFF.

This clone has just one count. The junction departs from the called germline gene at one end, perhaps through a read error. J is TRBJ1-2 and V is TRBV29-1; 11 nucleotides agree with TRBD1. The germline gives CDR1 SQVTM, CDR2 ANQGSEA. This CDR3 comprises 13 residues. As DNA, the CDR3 is TGCAGCGCTCGGACAGGGGGCGACTATGTCTACACCTTC. Amino acid sequence: CSARTGGDYVYTF.

V and J are TRBV9 and TRBJ2-5; TRBD2 matches 7 bases. Germline V gives CDR1 SGDLS, CDR2 YYNGEE. The V segment lost 0 bases and the J segment 3 bases; nucleotides outside the gene matches: 5. The CDR3 extends over 15 amino acids. The CDR3 spells CASSVGAGAKETQYF. In nucleotides, the CDR3 is TGTGCCAGCAGCGTAGGGGCGGGAGCGAAAGAGACCCAGTACTTC.

This clone occurred once. The J gene is TRBJ2-5, the V gene TRBV28, with 9 positions matching TRBD1. The CDR3 contains 16 residues. Germline CDR1 is MDHEN and CDR2 is SYDVKM. With 1 base clipped from V and 5 bases from J, the junction kept 8 bases outside the gene matches. This chain's CDR3 is CASSLFGQGRMETQYF. CDR3 sequence (DNA): TGTGCCAGCAGTTTATTCGGACAGGGGCGCATGGAGACCCAGTACTTC.

The chain links TRBV12-5 to TRBJ2-7; the D gene is possibly TRBD2 (6 bases). The ends were cut back, 0 bases at V and 0 bases at J, with 12 bases in the middle. CDR1 and CDR2 from the germline V gene are LGHNT and FRNRAP. This CDR3 region has 16 residues. The CDR3 loop is CASGLVRRESSYEQYF. DNA of the CDR3: TGTGCTAGTGGTTTGGTGAGGAGGGAAAGCTCCTACGAGCAGTACTTC.

The gene calls are TRBV5-1 and TRBJ2-7; possibly TRBD1 for D (7 bases). The CDR3 has 13 residues. Trimming left V 3 bases short and J 5 bases short, with 12 bases between. Germline V gene sequence: CDR1 SGHRS, CDR2 YFSETQ. The CDR3: CASSWRDSNEQYF. The DNA for the CDR3 is TGCGCCAGCAGCTGGCGGGACAGCAACGAGCAGTACTTC.

This clone has more than one count but fewer than ten. This sequence joins TRBV11-2 and TRBJ1-1, with D perhaps TRBD1 (5 bases). Per the germline V gene, CDR1 is SGHAT and CDR2 is FQNNGV. V gave up 5 bases and J gave up 4 bases, with 17 bases separating them. CDR3 length: 15 residues. The CDR3 reads CASSLDYGGSTEAFF. CDR3 in DNA: TGTGCCAGCAGCCTCGACTATGGGGGGAGCACTGAAGCTTTCTTT. Full variable domain (missing parts from reference TRBV11-2 and TRBJ1-1): EAGVAQSPRYKIIEKRQSVAFWCNPISGHATLYWYQQILGQGPKLLIQFQNNGVVDDSQLPKDRFSAERLKGVDSTLKIQPAKLEDSAVYLCASSLDYGGSTEAFFGQGTRLTVV.

This rearrangement joins TRBV19 to TRBJ2-1; D remains unclear. The CDR3 covers 15 residues. The germline CDR1 and CDR2 sequences are LNHDA and SQIVND (reference sequence). Trimming removed 5 bases from V and 0 bases from J, with 11 bases in between. In DNA form, the CDR3 reads TGTGCCAGTAGTGATTTTGCGGTCTCCTACAATGAGCAGTTCTTC. Protein sequence: CASSDFAVSYNEQFF.

The chain has TRBV5-1 and TRBJ2-3; possibly TRBD2 for D (6 bases). The germline CDR1 and CDR2 sequences are SGHRS and YFSETQ. V lost 6 bases, J lost 1 base, and 18 bases lay in between. The CDR3 spans 16 residues. The CDR3 here is CASTWGDDGGTDTQYF. The CDR3 DNA sequence: TGCGCCAGCACCTGGGGGGACGACGGAGGCACAGATACGCAGTATTTT.

This clone was detected a few times. The chain recombines TRBV4-1 with TRBJ2-2; 7 bases line up with TRBD2. The CDR3 covers 15 residues. J lost 7 bases, V lost 4 bases, and 9 bases had no gene match. The germline gives CDR1 MGHRA, CDR2 YSYEKL. In nucleotides, the CDR3 is TGCGCCAGCAGCCCACACGGGGGGTTTGGCGGGGAGCTGTTTTTT. Protein sequence: CASSPHGGFGGELFF.

The CDR3 sequence: CASRNRVGETQYF. CDR3 in DNA: TGCGCCAGCAGGAACAGGGTAGGAGAGACCCAGTACTTC. V and J are TRBV5-1 and TRBJ2-5, with a weak D call TRBD1 (6 bases). Deletions cut 5 bases from V and 4 bases from J, with 12 bases between. CDR1 and CDR2 (germline): SGHRS, YFSETQ. The CDR3 contains 13 residues.

V is TRBV29-1 and J is TRBJ1-5, with 8 bases that match TRBD1. Germline lookup yields CDR1 SQVTM and CDR2 ANQGSEA. J lost 4 bases, V lost 6 bases, and 14 bases had no gene match. CDR3 length equals 16 residues. This chain's CDR3 is CSVRWWKGQENQPQHF. In DNA form, the CDR3 reads TGCAGCGTAAGATGGTGGAAGGGACAGGAAAATCAGCCCCAGCATTTT. Looking up the rest from reference TRBV29-1 and TRBJ1-5 gives the full variable domain: SAVISQKPSRDICQRGTSLTIQCQVDSQVTMMFWYRQQPGQSLTLIATANQGSEATYESGFVIDKFPISRPNLTFSTLTVSNMSPEDSSIYLCSVRWWKGQENQPQHFGDGTRLSIL.

This chain uses TRBV6-1 with TRBJ1-5, with D perhaps matching TRBD1 (5 bases). Deletions cut 7 bases from V and 5 bases from J, with 12 bases between. The CDR3 is 13 amino acids. Germline V gives CDR1 MNHNS, CDR2 SASEGT. The CDR3 spells CASTSQGDQPQHF. CDR3 nucleotide sequence: TGTGCCAGCACGTCTCAAGGGGATCAGCCCCAGCATTTT.

The rearrangement joins TRBV19 to TRBJ1-1, with D perhaps matching TRBD1 (6 bases). From germline, CDR1 is LNHDA and CDR2 SQIVND (reference sequence). The CDR3 has 14 residues. V gave up 5 bases and J gave up 0 bases, with 10 bases separating them. CDR3 nucleotide sequence: TGTGCCAGTAGTTCAGGGGTTGTGAACACTGAAGCTTTCTTT. Encoded protein: CASSSGVVNTEAFF. The complete variable domain, with remaining parts taken from reference TRBV19 and TRBJ1-1, reads DGGITQSPKYLFRKEGQNVTLSCEQNLNHDAMYWYRQDPGQGLRLIYYSQIVNDFQKGDIAEGYSVSREKKESFPLTVTSAQKNPTAFYLCASSSGVVNTEAFFGQGTRLTVV.

This chain uses TRBV5-8 with TRBJ1-2; 8 positions match TRBD1. V shed 4 bases and J 5 bases; nucleotides not matched to a gene: 7. The germline gives CDR1 SGHTS, CDR2 YDEGEE. The CDR3 is made up of 14 amino acids. Here the CDR3 reads CASSAGTGVYGYTF. For the CDR3, the DNA is TGTGCCAGCAGCGCCGGGACAGGAGTTTATGGCTACACCTTC.

The genes are TRBV6-5 and TRBJ2-7; possibly TRBD2 for D (6 bases). CDR3 length equals 14 residues. Germline V gives CDR1 MNHEY, CDR2 SVGAGI. Trimming left V 6 bases short and J 2 bases short, with 14 bases between. The CDR3 loop reads CASRGGRVAYEQYF. As DNA, the CDR3 is TGTGCCAGCAGGGGGGGACGGGTAGCCTACGAGCAGTACTTC.

This clone was found once. This sequence joins TRBV27 and TRBJ2-7, with 8 nucleotides matching TRBD1. CDR1 MNHEY and CDR2 SMNVEV come from the germline V gene (reference sequence). J lost 7 bases, V lost 4 bases, and 15 bases had no gene match. This CDR3 is 16 amino acids long. CDR3 DNA: TGTGCCAGCAGTTGGGGGACAGGCCGGATTACGGGTGAGCAGTACTTC. It translates to CASSWGTGRITGEQYF.

This clone turned up a few times. The CDR3 sequence is CASTSWGQYYGYTF. The CDR3 region has the DNA TGTGCCAGCACCTCTTGGGGACAGTACTATGGCTACACCTTC. J is TRBJ1-2 and V is TRBV5-6; 7 nucleotides align to TRBD1. The V gene's germline CDR1 is SGHDT and CDR2 YYEEEE. V trimming: 6 bases; J trimming: 3 bases; junction bases outside the gene matches: 8. CDR3 length: 14 amino acids. The entire variable domain, with the rest obtained from reference TRBV5-6 and TRBJ1-2, is as follows: DAGVTQSPTHLIKTRGQQVTLRCSPKSGHDTVSWYQQALGQGPQFIFQYYEEEERQRGNFPDRFSGHQFPNYSSELNVNALLLGDSALYLCASTSWGQYYGYTFGSGTRLTVV.

The CDR3 loop reads CASGLGAMNTEAFF. CDR3 nucleotide sequence: TGTGCTTCTGGGTTGGGGGCCATGAACACTGAAGCTTTCTTT. The rearrangement uses TRBV6-5 and TRBJ1-1, with D possibly matching TRBD1 (6 bases). The length of the CDR3 is 14 residues. Germline V gene sequence: CDR1 MNHEY, CDR2 SVGAGI.

V is TRBV19 and J is TRBJ2-7; the match to TRBD2 covers 13 bases. Germline V gene lookup returns CDR1 LNHDA and CDR2 SQIVND (reference sequence). The CDR3 spans 16 residues. Unmatched junction bases numbered 6, after V lost 6 bases and J lost 1 base. The CDR3 sequence is CASRTSGLAGSYEQYF. In DNA, the CDR3 is TGTGCCAGTAGGACTTCGGGACTAGCGGGATCCTACGAGCAGTACTTC.

Here the CDR3 DNA reads TGCGCCAGCAGCCAACCTCGGTACACGCAAAAATCGCGGGAAAAACTGTTTTTT. It translates to CASSQPRYTQKSREKLFF. J is TRBJ1-4 and V is TRBV4-1; the D is unclear. V dropped 2 bases and J dropped 8 bases, with 24 bases sitting between them. Germline V gene sequence: CDR1 MGHRA, CDR2 YSYEKL. CDR3 length: 18 amino acids.

V gene TRBV28 combines with J gene TRBJ2-2; 7 bases agree with TRBD2. The CDR3 covers 19 residues. Germline trimming cut 3 bases from V and 0 bases from J; bases unmatched to any gene: 13. Per the germline V gene, CDR1 is MDHEN and CDR2 is SYDVKM. CDR3 nucleotide sequence: TGTGCCAGCAGTTTTAAGCTCTCAGCGGGGACCGCGAACACCGGGGAGCTGTTTTTT. Its translation is CASSFKLSAGTANTGELFF.

Note on this clone: Different DNA sequences within this sample yield the same CDR3. The V call is TRBV4-1, the J call TRBJ1-1; D may be TRBD1 (6 bases). The CDR3 is 15 residues long. V dropped 0 bases and J dropped 4 bases, with 12 bases sitting between them. From germline, CDR1 is MGHRA and CDR2 YSYEKL. CDR3: CASSQETRGGTEAFF. Here the CDR3 DNA reads TGCGCCAGCAGCCAAGAGACAAGAGGGGGCACTGAAGCTTTCTTT.